This T cell receptor (beta chain) emerged from a study of blood T cell repertoires in COVID-19. At the level of the study: From T cells, B-cell-depleted T cells, or PBMCs came the material, which was cDNA or gDNA.

The CDR3 sequence is 11 residues long. Germline loops: CDR1 SNHLY, CDR2 FYNNEI. Between the trimmed V and J ends, which lost 5 bases and 5 bases, there was a span of 3 bases. Source study methods: Quantification of nucleated cells was approximated via reference gene primer amplification. The protocol was immunoSEQ multiplex PCR, while the TCRdb copy is restricted to in-frame clones and leaves out a portion. V and J calls and clone size are those listed in that table; D and trimming were worked out from the DNA. The data hold some 80,000 clones, with around four fifths observed a single time. The V and J genes are TRBV2 and TRBJ1-4; D gene uncertain. The sample was peripheral blood. The source is a man at least 80 years old with active or convalescent COVID-19. CDR3 protein: CASSLNEKLFF. Written as DNA, the CDR3 is TGTGCCAGCAGTCTAAATGAAAAACTGTTTTTT.